Sequencing of this T cell receptor (beta chain) was carried out in a study of cytomegalovirus exposure and HLA in healthy donors. General study points: Prior analysis indicated that the majority of TCR beta V segments exhibited productivity approximately 87% or approximately 30% of the time. Later on, an analysis tied roughly 17,000 TCR beta sequences to HLA alleles at 0.05 false discovery rate. Immune exposure information available was restricted to CMV serostatus. The likely explanation for a cluster of highly shared sequence variants was sequencing artifact.

Primers included in the PCR were 60 Vbeta and 13 Jbeta primers. Measured with immunoSEQ multiplex PCR; TCRdb has only the in-frame clones, and not every one. The table has around 90,000 clones, roughly 86% seen once. On this clone: What it binds is unknown.

The TCR originated in a human donor in good health. Material: PBMCs.

The CDR3 sequence is CASSPSGGYEQYF. CDR3 DNA: TGTGCCAGCAGCCCTAGTGGAGGGTACGAGCAGTACTTC. V gene TRBV5-5 combines with J gene TRBJ2-7; tentatively, D is TRBD2 (6 bases). The V end was cut by 4 bases, the J end by 4 bases, with 12 bases between. CDR1 is SGHKS, CDR2 YYEKEE, per germline (reference sequence). The CDR3 runs 13 residues.